Listed below are T cell receptor beta chains from one sample, sequenced in a study of CD8 T cells in ankylosing spondylitis. TCRdb reanalysed the 5' RACE reads using MiXCR and keeps one entry per CDR3 protein. This sample yields about 130,000 distinct CDR3 sequences, of which about 7% are seen a single time; roughly an eighth belongs to the top ten. The sequenced material came from blood, either unsorted or a sorted T cell fraction (not recorded which). The source of these receptors is a male donor with ankylosing spondylitis or in good health (not recorded which). CDR3s include the opening cysteine and the closing phenylalanine or tryptophan. Each record gives: clone size, V gene, D gene, J gene, CDR3 DNA, CDR3 protein. A D gene is named only where the DNA matches it firmly. Size tells how often a clone was seen (once, few, many) or the class of an expanded clone, and some rows leave it out.

clone_size: many
v_call: TRBV24-1
d_call: -
j_call: TRBJ2-1
cdr3_nt: TGTGCCACCAGTGTTGCGGTATGGAATGAGCAGTTCTTC
cdr3_aa: CATSVAVWNEQFF

clone_size: many
v_call: TRBV30
d_call: TRBD2
j_call: TRBJ2-1
cdr3_nt: TGTGCCTGGAGTGTTGGGACTAGCGTTTACAATGAGCAGTTCTTC
cdr3_aa: CAWSVGTSVYNEQFF

clone_size: many
v_call: TRBV11-2
d_call: -
j_call: TRBJ2-7
cdr3_nt: TGTGCCAGCAGCTTACCCTCCGGAGTCCTGAGCGGACCTAACTCCTACGAGCAGTACTTC
cdr3_aa: CASSLPSGVLSGPNSYEQYF

clone_size: many
v_call: TRBV20-1
d_call: -
j_call: TRBJ1-2
cdr3_nt: TGCAGTCCCTTCCCTAACTATGGCTACACCTTC
cdr3_aa: CSPFPNYGYTF

clone_size: many
v_call: TRBV12-3/TRBV12-4
d_call: -
j_call: TRBJ1-2
cdr3_nt: TGTGCCAGCAGTTCTCCCAGCAACTATGGCTACACCTTC
cdr3_aa: CASSSPSNYGYTF

clone_size: many
v_call: TRBV5-1
d_call: -
j_call: TRBJ1-1
cdr3_nt: TGCGCCAGCAGCTTGGAGGGACTGAGGAACACTGAAGCTTTCTTT
cdr3_aa: CASSLEGLRNTEAFF

clone_size: many
v_call: TRBV7-9
d_call: TRBD1
j_call: TRBJ2-7
cdr3_nt: TGTGCCAGCAGCTCTCCTCCGGGACAGGTCCTCTACGAGCAGTACTTC
cdr3_aa: CASSSPPGQVLYEQYF

clone_size: -
v_call: TRBV7-8
d_call: TRBD2
j_call: TRBJ2-7
cdr3_nt: TGTGCCAGCAGCTTACAGCGGGGGGGTGGTTACGAGCAGTACTTC
cdr3_aa: CASSLQRGGGYEQYF

clone_size: many
v_call: TRBV5-1
d_call: -
j_call: TRBJ1-3
cdr3_nt: TGCGCCAGCAGCGCGGGGACACCGGGAAACACCATATATTTT
cdr3_aa: CASSAGTPGNTIYF

clone_size: many
v_call: TRBV20-1
d_call: TRBD2
j_call: TRBJ2-5
cdr3_nt: TGCAGTGCCACTCCACGGACTAGCCGGCGGGCCCAGTACTTC
cdr3_aa: CSATPRTSRRAQYF

clone_size: many
v_call: TRBV9
d_call: -
j_call: TRBJ2-5
cdr3_nt: TGTGCCAGCAGCGTAGACGGTAGTCGTCAAGAGACCCAGTACTTC
cdr3_aa: CASSVDGSRQETQYF

clone_size: many
v_call: TRBV5-1
d_call: TRBD2
j_call: TRBJ2-1
cdr3_nt: TGCGCCAGCAGCTCGAGCGGGAGGGCGAACAATGAGCAGTTCTTC
cdr3_aa: CASSSSGRANNEQFF

clone_size: -
v_call: TRBV7-2
d_call: -
j_call: TRBJ1-2
cdr3_nt: TGTGCCAGCAGCTTAGCGCCGGGGGCCAGGGGCTACACCTTC
cdr3_aa: CASSLAPGARGYTF

clone_size: -
v_call: TRBV20-1
d_call: -
j_call: TRBJ1-6
cdr3_nt: TGCAGTGCTAGAGCCGTAGCGGGGATCTCCTATAATTCACCCCTCCACTTT
cdr3_aa: CSARAVAGISYNSPLHF

clone_size: many
v_call: TRBV20-1
d_call: -
j_call: TRBJ1-3
cdr3_nt: TGCAGTGCTCACCCGGGGGCGCTTGGAAACACCATATATTTT
cdr3_aa: CSAHPGALGNTIYF

clone_size: many
v_call: TRBV15
d_call: TRBD2
j_call: TRBJ2-3
cdr3_nt: TGTGCCACCAGCAGGGGACTAGCGGGGATCACAGATACGCAGTATTTT
cdr3_aa: CATSRGLAGITDTQYF

clone_size: many
v_call: TRBV5-6
d_call: -
j_call: TRBJ2-7
cdr3_nt: TGTGCCAGCAGCTTGTTCGGCCGGGAAGACGAGCAGTACTTC
cdr3_aa: CASSLFGREDEQYF

clone_size: many
v_call: TRBV7-9
d_call: TRBD1
j_call: TRBJ2-7
cdr3_nt: TGTGCCAGCAGCTTAGAGGACAGGACGGCCTACGAGCAGTACTTC
cdr3_aa: CASSLEDRTAYEQYF

clone_size: many
v_call: TRBV10-3
d_call: TRBD2
j_call: TRBJ2-1
cdr3_nt: TGTGCCATCAGTAATCCGGGACTAAACAATGAGCAGTTCTTC
cdr3_aa: CAISNPGLNNEQFF

clone_size: many
v_call: TRBV5-1
d_call: -
j_call: TRBJ1-5
cdr3_nt: TGCGCCAGCAGCTTGGGGGGTGGAAGGGGAGGCAATCAGCCCCAGCATTTT
cdr3_aa: CASSLGGGRGGNQPQHF

clone_size: few
v_call: TRBV2
d_call: -
j_call: TRBJ1-5
cdr3_nt: TGTGCCAGCTCTAAGGGGAAGGGCCGGCAGCCCCAGCATTTT
cdr3_aa: CASSKGKGRQPQHF

clone_size: many
v_call: TRBV5-1
d_call: TRBD2
j_call: TRBJ2-1
cdr3_nt: TGCGCCAGCAGCACACTAGCGGGGGGCTTCAATGAGCAGTTCTTC
cdr3_aa: CASSTLAGGFNEQFF

clone_size: many
v_call: TRBV14
d_call: TRBD1
j_call: TRBJ1-6
cdr3_nt: TGTGCCAGCAGCCCGCAGACAGGGACGGATTCACCCCTCCACTTT
cdr3_aa: CASSPQTGTDSPLHF

clone_size: many
v_call: TRBV11-1
d_call: -
j_call: TRBJ2-3
cdr3_nt: TGTGCCAGCAGCATACAACAGAACACGCAGTATTTT
cdr3_aa: CASSIQQNTQYF

clone_size: many
v_call: TRBV5-1
d_call: -
j_call: TRBJ1-4
cdr3_nt: TGCGCCAGCAGCGTACTCGCAACTAATGAAAAACTGTTTTTT
cdr3_aa: CASSVLATNEKLFF

clone_size: many
v_call: TRBV30
d_call: -
j_call: TRBJ1-5
cdr3_nt: TGTGCCTGGAATCCTCGTGGAAATCAGCCCCAGCATTTT
cdr3_aa: CAWNPRGNQPQHF

clone_size: many
v_call: TRBV5-1
d_call: -
j_call: TRBJ2-7
cdr3_nt: TGCGCCAGCAGCTTAGAACGGGGGCTCGACGAGCAGTACTTC
cdr3_aa: CASSLERGLDEQYF